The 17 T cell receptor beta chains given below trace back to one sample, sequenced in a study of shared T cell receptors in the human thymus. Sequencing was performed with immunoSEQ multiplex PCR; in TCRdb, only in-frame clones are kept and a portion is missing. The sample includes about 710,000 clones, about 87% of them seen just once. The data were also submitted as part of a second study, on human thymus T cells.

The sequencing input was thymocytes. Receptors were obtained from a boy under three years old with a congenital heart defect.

In DNA, the CDR3 is TGTGCCAGCAGCTTAGACTTGACAGGGGGTAAATCCTACGAGCAGTACTTC. Protein: CASSLDLTGGKSYEQYF. The V call is TRBV7-8, the J call TRBJ2-7; TRBD1 aligns across 9 bases. V was pared by 1 base and J by 1 base, with 8 bases of the junction left unmatched. There are 17 residues in the CDR3. Germline V gives CDR1 SGHVS, CDR2 FQNEAQ.

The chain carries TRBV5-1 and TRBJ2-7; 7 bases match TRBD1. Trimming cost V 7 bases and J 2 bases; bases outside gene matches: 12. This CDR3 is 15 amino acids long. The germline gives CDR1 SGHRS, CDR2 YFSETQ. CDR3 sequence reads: CASGSGTAATYEQYF. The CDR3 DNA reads TGCGCCAGCGGCTCCGGGACAGCGGCGACCTACGAGCAGTACTTC. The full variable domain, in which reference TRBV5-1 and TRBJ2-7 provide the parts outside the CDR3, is KAGVTQTPRYLIKTRGQQVTLSCSPISGHRSVSWYQQTPGQGLQFLFEYFSETQRNKGNFPGRFSGRQFSNSRSEMNVSTLELGDSALYLCASGSGTAATYEQYFGPGTRLTVT.

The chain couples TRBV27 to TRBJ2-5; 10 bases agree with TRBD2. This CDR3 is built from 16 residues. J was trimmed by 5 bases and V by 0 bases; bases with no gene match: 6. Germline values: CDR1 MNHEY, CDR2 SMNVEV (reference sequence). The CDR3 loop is CASSLSASGSHETQYF. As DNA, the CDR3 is TGTGCCAGCAGTTTATCGGCTAGCGGGAGCCACGAGACCCAGTACTTC.

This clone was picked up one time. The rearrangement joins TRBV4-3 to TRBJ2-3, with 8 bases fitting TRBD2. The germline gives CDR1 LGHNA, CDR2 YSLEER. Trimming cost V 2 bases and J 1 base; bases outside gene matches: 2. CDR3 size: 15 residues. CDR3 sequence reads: CASSQLLAGTDTQYF. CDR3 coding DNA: TGCGCCAGCAGCCAATTACTAGCGGGCACAGATACGCAGTATTTT.

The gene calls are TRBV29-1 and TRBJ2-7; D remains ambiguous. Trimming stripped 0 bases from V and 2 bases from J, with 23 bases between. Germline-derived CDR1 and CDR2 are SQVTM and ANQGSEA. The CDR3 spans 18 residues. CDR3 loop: CSVEELRSEGGAAYEQYF. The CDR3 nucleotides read TGCAGCGTTGAAGAATTACGAAGCGAAGGCGGAGCCGCCTACGAGCAGTACTTC.

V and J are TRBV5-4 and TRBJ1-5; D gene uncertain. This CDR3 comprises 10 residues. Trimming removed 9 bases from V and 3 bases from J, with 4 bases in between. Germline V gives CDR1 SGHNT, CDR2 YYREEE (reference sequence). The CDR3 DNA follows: TGTGCCACCAACAATCAGCCCCAGCATTTT. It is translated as CATNNQPQHF.

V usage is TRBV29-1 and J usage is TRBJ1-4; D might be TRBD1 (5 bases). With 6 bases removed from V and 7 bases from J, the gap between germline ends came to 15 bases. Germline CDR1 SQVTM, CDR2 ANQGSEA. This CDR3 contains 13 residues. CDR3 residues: CSVAGCEGEKLFF. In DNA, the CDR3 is TGCAGCGTGGCAGGGTGCGAAGGTGAAAAACTGTTTTTT.

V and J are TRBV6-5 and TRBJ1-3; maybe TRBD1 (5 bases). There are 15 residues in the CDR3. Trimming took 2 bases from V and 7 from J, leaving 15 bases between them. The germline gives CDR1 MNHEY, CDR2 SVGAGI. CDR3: CASSYAAGIANTIYF. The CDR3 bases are TGTGCCAGCAGTTACGCGGCAGGGATCGCCAACACCATATATTTT.

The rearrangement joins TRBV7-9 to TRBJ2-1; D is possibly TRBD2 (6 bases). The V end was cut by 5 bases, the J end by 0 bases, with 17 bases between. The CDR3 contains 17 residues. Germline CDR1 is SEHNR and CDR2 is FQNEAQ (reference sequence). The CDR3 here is CASSESLGGSSYNEQFF. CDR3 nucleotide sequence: TGTGCCAGCAGCGAAAGTCTCGGGGGAAGCTCCTACAATGAGCAGTTCTTC. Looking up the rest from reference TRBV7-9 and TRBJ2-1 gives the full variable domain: DTGVSQNPRHKITKRGQNVTFRCDPISEHNRLYWYRQTLGQGPEFLTYFQNEAQLEKSRLLSDRFSAERPKGSFSTLEIQRTEQGDSAMYLCASSESLGGSSYNEQFFGPGTRLTVL.

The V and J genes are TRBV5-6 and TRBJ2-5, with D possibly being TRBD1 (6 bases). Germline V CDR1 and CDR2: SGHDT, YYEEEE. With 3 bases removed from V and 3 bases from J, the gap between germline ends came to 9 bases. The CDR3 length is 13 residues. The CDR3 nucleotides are TGTGCCAGCAGCTCCGACAGGAAAGAGACCCAGTACTTC. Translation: CASSSDRKETQYF.

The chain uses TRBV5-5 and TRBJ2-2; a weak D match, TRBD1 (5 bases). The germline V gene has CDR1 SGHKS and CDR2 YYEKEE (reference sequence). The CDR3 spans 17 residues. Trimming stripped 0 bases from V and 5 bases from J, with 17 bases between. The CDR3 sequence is CASSLGYRQGGTGELFF. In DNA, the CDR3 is TGTGCCAGCAGCTTGGGTTATCGGCAGGGTGGGACCGGGGAGCTGTTTTTT. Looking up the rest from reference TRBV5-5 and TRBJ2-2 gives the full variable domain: DAGVTQSPTHLIKTRGQQVTLRCSPISGHKSVSWYQQVLGQGPQFIFQYYEKEERGRGNFPDRFSARQFPNYSSELNVNALLLGDSALYLCASSLGYRQGGTGELFFGEGSRLTVL.

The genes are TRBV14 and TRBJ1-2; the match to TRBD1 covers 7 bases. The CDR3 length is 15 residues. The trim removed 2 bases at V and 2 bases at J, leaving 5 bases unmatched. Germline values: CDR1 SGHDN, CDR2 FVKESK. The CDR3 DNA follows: TGTGCCAGCAGCCAAACGACAGGGCTGAACTATGGCTACACCTTC. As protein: CASSQTTGLNYGYTF.

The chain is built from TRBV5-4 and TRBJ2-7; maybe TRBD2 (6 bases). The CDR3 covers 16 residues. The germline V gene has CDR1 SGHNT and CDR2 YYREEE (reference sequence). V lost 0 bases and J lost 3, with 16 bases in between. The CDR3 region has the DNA TGTGCCAGCAGCTTGGAGGGAGGCCGAGGAGTCTACGAGCAGTACTTC. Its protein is CASSLEGGRGVYEQYF.

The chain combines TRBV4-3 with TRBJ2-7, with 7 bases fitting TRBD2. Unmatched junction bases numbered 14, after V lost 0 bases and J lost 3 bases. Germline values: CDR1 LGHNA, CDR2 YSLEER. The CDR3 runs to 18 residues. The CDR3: CASSQDREGFQLNYEQYF. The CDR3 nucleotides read TGCGCCAGCAGCCAAGACAGGGAGGGATTTCAACTCAACTACGAGCAGTACTTC.

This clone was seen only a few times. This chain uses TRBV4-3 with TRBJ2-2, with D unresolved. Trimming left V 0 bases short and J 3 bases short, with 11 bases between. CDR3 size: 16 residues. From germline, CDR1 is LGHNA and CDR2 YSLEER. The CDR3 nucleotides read TGCGCCAGCAGCCAAGATATCCCTTGCGACACCGGGGAGCTGTTTTTT. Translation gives CASSQDIPCDTGELFF.

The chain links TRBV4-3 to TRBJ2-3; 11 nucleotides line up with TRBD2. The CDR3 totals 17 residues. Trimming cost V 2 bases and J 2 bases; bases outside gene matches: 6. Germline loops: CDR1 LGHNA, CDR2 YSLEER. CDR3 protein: CASSQRKGLADTDTQYF. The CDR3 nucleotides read TGCGCCAGCAGCCAACGGAAGGGACTAGCGGACACAGATACGCAGTATTTT.

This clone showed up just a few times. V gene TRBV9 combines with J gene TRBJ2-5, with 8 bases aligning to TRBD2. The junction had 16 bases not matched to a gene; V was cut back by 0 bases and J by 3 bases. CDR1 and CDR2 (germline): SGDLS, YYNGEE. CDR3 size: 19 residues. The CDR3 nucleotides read TGTGCCAGCAGCGTAGACAGCGGCGGGGGGCCGGGGGTAGAAGAGACCCAGTACTTC. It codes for CASSVDSGGGPGVEETQYF. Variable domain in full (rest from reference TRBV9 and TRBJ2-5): DSGVTQTPKHLITATGQRVTLRCSPRSGDLSVYWYQQSLDQGLQFLIQYYNGEERAKGNILERFSAQQFPDLHSELNLSSLELGDSALYFCASSVDSGGGPGVEETQYFGPGTRLLVL.